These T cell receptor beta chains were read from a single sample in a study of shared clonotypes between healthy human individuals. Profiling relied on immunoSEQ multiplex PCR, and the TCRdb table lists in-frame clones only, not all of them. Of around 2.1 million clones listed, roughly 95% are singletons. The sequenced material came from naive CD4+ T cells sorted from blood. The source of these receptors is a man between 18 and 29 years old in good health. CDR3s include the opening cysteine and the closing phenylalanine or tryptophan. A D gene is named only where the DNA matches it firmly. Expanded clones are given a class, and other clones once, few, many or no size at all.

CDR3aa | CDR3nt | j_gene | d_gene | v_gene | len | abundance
CAWTRLAGGTGELFF | TGTGCCTGGACCAGACTAGCGGGAGGGACCGGGGAGCTGTTTTTT | TRBJ2-2 | TRBD2 | TRBV30 | 15 | -
CASSREGGPTTYEQYF | TGTGCCAGTAGTAGGGAGGGGGGGCCGACGACCTACGAGCAGTACTTC | TRBJ2-7 | - | TRBV19 | 16 | -
CASSLGRGTDTQYF | TGTGCCAGCAGTTTGGGCAGGGGTACAGATACGCAGTATTTT | TRBJ2-3 | - | TRBV27 | 14 | -
CAWKASGTGANVLTF | TGTGCCTGGAAGGCTAGCGGGACTGGGGCCAACGTCCTGACTTTC | TRBJ2-6 | TRBD2 | TRBV30 | 15 | -
CASSEVGREKLFF | TGTGCCAGCAGTGAAGTCGGCCGGGAAAAACTGTTTTTT | TRBJ1-4 | - | TRBV6-1 | 13 | -
CASSRTSGELFF | TGTGCCAGCAGCCGGACTAGTGGGGAGCTGTTTTTT | TRBJ2-2 | TRBD2 | TRBV6-5 | 12 | -
CASSLVPASSYNEQFF | TGTGCCAGCAGCTTAGTTCCCGCTAGCTCCTACAATGAGCAGTTCTTC | TRBJ2-1 | - | TRBV7-2 | 16 | -
CASSVGLKGMETQYF | TGTGCCAGCAGTGTAGGCCTGAAAGGGATGGAGACCCAGTACTTC | TRBJ2-5 | - | TRBV2 | 15 | -
CAISDGGQPLSYEQYF | TGTGCCATCAGTGACGGTGGCCAGCCCCTATCCTACGAGCAGTACTTC | TRBJ2-7 | - | TRBV10-3 | 16 | -
CASSVGNINSPLHF | TGTGCCAGCAGTGTTGGAAACATAAATTCACCCCTCCACTTT | TRBJ1-6 | - | TRBV6-1 | 14 | -
CASSYQTSGGNEQFF | TGTGCCAGCAGTTACCAGACTAGCGGGGGCAATGAGCAGTTCTTC | TRBJ2-1 | TRBD2 | TRBV6-5 | 15 | -
CASSSLGWARSTDTQYF | TGTGCCAGCAGCTCCCTGGGGTGGGCCCGGAGCACAGATACGCAGTATTTT | TRBJ2-3 | - | TRBV5-4 | 17 | -
CASSQRDRGSEAFF | TGCGCCAGCAGCCAAAGGGACAGGGGATCAGAAGCTTTCTTT | TRBJ1-1 | TRBD1 | TRBV4-3 | 14 | once
CASSLGDRLAGNTIYF | TGTGCCAGCAGCTTGGGGGACAGGTTAGCTGGAAACACCATATATTTT | TRBJ1-3 | TRBD1 | TRBV5-6 | 16 | once
CAISTAETGSNYGYTF | TGTGCCATCAGCACAGCGGAGACAGGGAGTAACTATGGCTACACCTTC | TRBJ1-2 | TRBD1 | TRBV10-3 | 16 | -
CASSHEKKGQISYEQYF | TGTGCCAGCAGCCATGAAAAGAAGGGACAGATCTCCTACGAGCAGTACTTC | TRBJ2-7 | TRBD1 | TRBV5-4 | 17 | -
CASSADRATNEKLFF | TGTGCCAGCAGCGCGGACAGGGCAACTAATGAAAAACTGTTTTTT | TRBJ1-4 | TRBD1 | TRBV7-9 | 15 | -
CASSLEVGFRMGYEQYF | TGTGCCAGCAGCTTAGAGGTCGGCTTTCGGATGGGGTATGAGCAGTACTTC | TRBJ2-7 | - | TRBV7-8 | 17 | -
CASSEMSLASTDTQYF | TGTGCCAGCAGTGAAATGAGCCTAGCTAGCACAGATACGCAGTATTTT | TRBJ2-3 | - | TRBV2 | 16 | -
CASSANGNEQFF | TGTGCCAGCAGCGCAAACGGCAATGAGCAGTTCTTC | TRBJ2-1 | - | TRBV2 | 12 | -
CASSPGQLSNQPQHF | TGTGCCAGTAGTCCGGGACAACTTAGCAATCAGCCCCAGCATTTT | TRBJ1-5 | - | TRBV19 | 15 | -
CASSLGGQARSYEQYF | TGTGCCAGCAGCTTGGGCGGACAGGCCAGGTCCTACGAGCAGTACTTC | TRBJ2-7 | TRBD1 | TRBV5-4 | 16 | -
CASSQELSLEQFF | TGCGCCAGCAGCCAAGAACTCAGCCTTGAGCAGTTCTTC | TRBJ2-1 | - | TRBV4-3 | 13 | -
CASSPDRNYGYTF | TGTGCCAGCAGCCCTGACAGAAACTATGGCTACACCTTC | TRBJ1-2 | - | TRBV7-2 | 13 | -
CASSIGEKLFF | TGTGCCAGTAGTATAGGTGAAAAACTGTTTTTT | TRBJ1-4 | - | TRBV19 | 11 | -
CASSFAGVTDTQYF | TGTGCCAGCAGTTTCGCGGGGGTTACAGATACGCAGTATTTT | TRBJ2-3 | TRBD2 | TRBV28 | 14 | -
CASSLGPGEVLTF | TGTGCCAGCAGCTTAGGGCCAGGGGAGGTCCTGACTTTC | TRBJ2-6 | - | TRBV11-3 | 13 | -
CASSSGFGETQYF | TGTGCCAGCTCATCAGGGTTTGGAGAGACCCAGTACTTC | TRBJ2-5 | - | TRBV18 | 13 | -
CASSYSSGLSTDTQYF | TGTGCCAGCAGTTACTCATCCGGGTTAAGCACAGATACGCAGTATTTT | TRBJ2-3 | - | TRBV6-5 | 16 | -
CSASSDEQYF | TGCAGTGCTAGCTCAGACGAGCAGTACTTC | TRBJ2-7 | - | TRBV20-1 | 10 | -
CAWRGQEGNEKLFF | TGTGCCTGGAGGGGACAGGAGGGGAATGAAAAACTGTTTTTT | TRBJ1-4 | TRBD1 | TRBV30 | 14 | -
CASSASGTISSYEQYF | TGTGCCAGCAGCGCCTCCGGGACAATAAGCTCCTACGAGCAGTACTTC | TRBJ2-7 | - | TRBV9 | 16 | -
CASSPGQDNQPQHF | TGTGCCAGCAGTCCCGGACAGGACAATCAGCCCCAGCATTTT | TRBJ1-5 | TRBD1 | TRBV27 | 14 | -
CASSLEGSNNHGYTF | TGCGCCAGCAGCTTGGAGGGGAGCAACAACCATGGCTACACCTTC | TRBJ1-2 | - | TRBV5-1 | 15 | once
CASSSGLAELTDTQYF | TGCGCCAGCAGTTCAGGACTAGCGGAACTCACAGATACGCAGTATTTT | TRBJ2-3 | TRBD2 | TRBV5-1 | 16 | -
CASHMAGTDTQYF | TGTGCCAGCCACATGGCAGGCACAGATACGCAGTATTTT | TRBJ2-3 | - | TRBV7-9 | 13 | -
CASRKQGPVGELFF | TGTGCCAGCAGGAAACAGGGGCCGGTCGGGGAGCTGTTTTTT | TRBJ2-2 | TRBD1 | TRBV6-1 | 14 | -
CASSVGTAFSNQPQHF | TGTGCCAGCAGTGTGGGGACAGCCTTTAGCAATCAGCCCCAGCATTTT | TRBJ1-5 | TRBD1 | TRBV6-1 | 16 | -
CASSQYTGDEKLFF | TGCGCCAGCAGCCAGTACACAGGGGATGAAAAACTGTTTTTT | TRBJ1-4 | TRBD1 | TRBV4-3 | 14 | few
CASRGQGYGYTF | TGTGCCAGCCGCGGACAGGGCTATGGCTACACCTTC | TRBJ1-2 | TRBD1 | TRBV25-1 | 12 | -
CASGPKRTGVLNYGYTF | TGTGCTAGTGGCCCGAAACGGACAGGGGTGCTTAACTATGGCTACACCTTC | TRBJ1-2 | TRBD1 | TRBV12-5 | 17 | -
CASSLDRTGANNSPLHF | TGCGCCAGCAGCTTGGACAGAACTGGGGCTAATAATTCACCCCTCCACTTT | TRBJ1-6 | - | TRBV5-1 | 17 | -
CASSRDISETQYF | TGCGCCAGCAGCCGAGATATCTCAGAGACCCAGTACTTC | TRBJ2-5 | - | TRBV4-1 | 13 | -
CASSPQVLVDNEQFF | TGTGCCAGCAGCCCTCAGGTCCTGGTGGACAATGAGCAGTTCTTC | TRBJ2-1 | - | TRBV7-9 | 15 | -
CASSLGSPSGEQYF | TGTGCCAGCAGCTTGGGCTCGCCCTCGGGGGAGCAGTACTTC | TRBJ2-7 | - | TRBV5-6 | 14 | once
CASSLGGPSGRIYNEQFF | TGTGCCAGCAGCTTAGGAGGTCCGAGCGGGAGGATCTACAATGAGCAGTTCTTC | TRBJ2-1 | TRBD2 | TRBV11-2 | 18 | -
CASSNKATNEKLFF | TGTGCCAGCTCCAATAAGGCAACTAATGAAAAACTGTTTTTT | TRBJ1-4 | - | TRBV18 | 14 | -
CASSWAVDNEKLFF | TGCGCCAGCAGCTGGGCAGTCGATAATGAAAAACTGTTTTTT | TRBJ1-4 | - | TRBV4-1 | 14 | -
CAISEGGNGEKLFF | TGTGCCATCAGTGAGGGCGGTAATGGCGAAAAACTGTTTTTT | TRBJ1-4 | - | TRBV10-3 | 14 | -
CAWSRTALNTEAFF | TGTGCCTGGAGTCGGACAGCTTTGAACACTGAAGCTTTCTTT | TRBJ1-1 | - | TRBV30 | 14 | once
CASSVDGRSYEQYF | TGTGCCAGCAGCGTAGATGGGAGATCCTACGAGCAGTACTTC | TRBJ2-7 | - | TRBV9 | 14 | -
CASSLDPNYGYTF | TGCGCCAGCAGCCTGGACCCTAACTATGGCTACACCTTC | TRBJ1-2 | - | TRBV5-1 | 13 | -
CASSGGIYEQYF | TGTGCCAGCAGTGGAGGGATCTACGAGCAGTACTTC | TRBJ2-7 | - | TRBV2 | 12 | -
CASRFSPNTEAFF | TGTGCCAGCAGATTCAGCCCGAACACTGAAGCTTTCTTT | TRBJ1-1 | - | TRBV7-3 | 13 | -
CASSPQTGRDPSGANVLTF | TGTGCCAGCTCACCCCAGACAGGTCGCGACCCCTCTGGGGCCAATGTCCTGACTTTC | TRBJ2-6 | - | TRBV18 | 19 | -
CASKESNQPQHF | TGTGCCAGCAAAGAAAGCAATCAGCCCCAGCATTTT | TRBJ1-5 | - | TRBV6-6 | 12 | -
CASSPRASGGARQETQYF | TGTGCCAGCAGCCCCCGTGCGAGCGGGGGGGCCAGGCAAGAGACCCAGTACTTC | TRBJ2-5 | TRBD2 | TRBV5-4 | 18 | -
CASSLGPGTETQYF | TGCGCCAGCAGCTTGGGTCCGGGGACGGAGACCCAGTACTTC | TRBJ2-5 | - | TRBV5-1 | 14 | -
CASTQGDRGGGQPQHF | TGTGCCAGCACCCAGGGAGACAGGGGAGGGGGTCAGCCCCAGCATTTT | TRBJ1-5 | TRBD1 | TRBV6-6 | 16 | once